A selection of T cell receptor beta chains follows, all from one sample in a study of blood T cell repertoires in COVID-19. This table comes from immunoSEQ multiplex PCR, and its TCRdb copy is limited to in-frame clones, with some not included. The sample yields 80,000 to 90,000 clones, less than 90% seen once. Sequencing input: peripheral blood. These receptors all come from a man older than 75 with active or convalescent COVID-19. CDR3s include the opening cysteine and the closing phenylalanine or tryptophan. Fields, in order: J gene, clone size, D gene, V gene, CDR3 protein, CDR3 DNA. The D gene is left open where the match is weak. Expanded clones get a size class; other rows say once, few or many, or leave the size out.

J gene: TRBJ2-1
clone size: .
D gene: TRBD2
V gene: TRBV4-3
CDR3 protein: CASSQEPPGRGNNEQFF
CDR3 DNA: TGCGCCAGCAGCCAAGAACCTCCCGGGCGGGGGAACAATGAGCAGTTCTTC

J gene: TRBJ1-6
clone size: .
D gene: TRBD1
V gene: TRBV7-8
CDR3 protein: CASSQDRRSPLHF
CDR3 DNA: TGTGCCAGCAGCCAGGACAGGCGGTCACCCCTCCACTTT

J gene: TRBJ2-2
clone size: .
D gene: TRBD1
V gene: TRBV19
CDR3 protein: CASSTQGPARDRGVVRAGELFF
CDR3 DNA: TGTGCCAGTAGTACTCAAGGCCCGGCCCGGGACAGGGGAGTAGTTAGGGCCGGGGAGCTGTTTTTT

J gene: TRBJ2-1
clone size: once
D gene: .
V gene: TRBV10-3
CDR3 protein: CATRVHTSSYNEQFF
CDR3 DNA: TGTGCCACACGAGTTCATACGAGCTCCTACAATGAGCAGTTCTTC

J gene: TRBJ1-6
clone size: .
D gene: .
V gene: TRBV18
CDR3 protein: CASSPPTTGNNSPLHF
CDR3 DNA: TGTGCCAGCTCACCGCCAACGACTGGCAATAATTCACCCCTCCACTTT

J gene: TRBJ2-3
clone size: .
D gene: .
V gene: TRBV19
CDR3 protein: CASRTGTPTDTQYF
CDR3 DNA: TGTGCCAGTAGAACCGGGACTCCCACAGATACGCAGTATTTT

J gene: TRBJ2-5
clone size: .
D gene: TRBD2
V gene: TRBV4-2
CDR3 protein: CASSQGALVAGGGETQYF
CDR3 DNA: TGTGCCAGCAGCCAAGGGGCCCTCGTAGCGGGAGGGGGGGAGACCCAGTACTTC

J gene: TRBJ2-7
clone size: once
D gene: TRBD2
V gene: TRBV7-9
CDR3 protein: CASSMTSGTAGEQYF
CDR3 DNA: TGTGCCAGCAGCATGACTAGCGGGACTGCCGGAGAGCAGTACTTC

J gene: TRBJ2-3
clone size: .
D gene: TRBD2
V gene: TRBV4-2
CDR3 protein: CASSLLAEGTDTQYF
CDR3 DNA: TGTGCCAGCAGCCTCCTAGCGGAAGGCACAGATACGCAGTATTTT

J gene: TRBJ1-5
clone size: .
D gene: .
V gene: TRBV6-4
CDR3 protein: CASSGRTGNQPQHF
CDR3 DNA: TGTGCCAGCAGCGGTAGGACAGGCAATCAGCCCCAGCATTTT

J gene: TRBJ1-5
clone size: .
D gene: TRBD1
V gene: TRBV24-1
CDR3 protein: CATSGGLQPQHF
CDR3 DNA: TGTGCCACGTCAGGGGGCCTTCAGCCCCAGCATTTT

J gene: TRBJ2-7
clone size: .
D gene: TRBD2
V gene: TRBV5-6
CDR3 protein: CASSLGTSGRVSSYEQYF
CDR3 DNA: TGTGCCAGCAGCCTAGGGACTAGCGGGAGGGTTAGCTCCTACGAGCAGTACTTC

J gene: TRBJ1-4
clone size: .
D gene: TRBD1
V gene: TRBV5-4
CDR3 protein: CASSVRQGALGEKLFF
CDR3 DNA: TGTGCCAGCAGCGTTAGACAGGGGGCGCTTGGTGAAAAACTGTTTTTT

J gene: TRBJ2-1
clone size: .
D gene: TRBD2
V gene: TRBV19
CDR3 protein: CASRKAGSSYNEQFF
CDR3 DNA: TGTGCCAGTAGAAAAGCGGGAAGCTCCTACAATGAGCAGTTCTTC

J gene: TRBJ1-4
clone size: .
D gene: TRBD1
V gene: TRBV5-1
CDR3 protein: CASSPQGQGNEKLFF
CDR3 DNA: TGCGCCAGCAGCCCGCAGGGACAGGGAAATGAAAAACTGTTTTTT

J gene: TRBJ2-1
clone size: .
D gene: .
V gene: TRBV28
CDR3 protein: CASSLRQEQFF
CDR3 DNA: TGTGCCAGCAGTCTCAGACAGGAGCAGTTCTTC

J gene: TRBJ2-3
clone size: once
D gene: TRBD2
V gene: TRBV9
CDR3 protein: CASSDGTSSDTQYF
CDR3 DNA: TGTGCCAGCAGCGACGGGACTAGTTCGGATACGCAGTATTTT

J gene: TRBJ2-1
clone size: .
D gene: TRBD2
V gene: TRBV9
CDR3 protein: CASSVESGRGRYNEQFF
CDR3 DNA: TGTGCCAGCAGCGTAGAAAGCGGGAGAGGACGGTACAATGAGCAGTTCTTC

J gene: TRBJ2-3
clone size: .
D gene: TRBD1
V gene: TRBV5-1
CDR3 protein: CASSLDPGQGLIDTQYF
CDR3 DNA: TGCGCCAGCAGCTTGGATCCGGGACAGGGGCTTATAGATACGCAGTATTTT

J gene: TRBJ1-6
clone size: .
D gene: .
V gene: TRBV5-1
CDR3 protein: CASSLGRGNSPLHF
CDR3 DNA: TGCGCCAGCAGCTTAGGAAGAGGGAATTCACCCCTCCACTTT

J gene: TRBJ2-3
clone size: .
D gene: TRBD2
V gene: TRBV5-1
CDR3 protein: CASSYASGSDTDTQYF
CDR3 DNA: TGCGCCAGCAGCTACGCCAGCGGGAGTGATACAGATACGCAGTATTTT

J gene: TRBJ1-1
clone size: .
D gene: .
V gene: TRBV10-3
CDR3 protein: CATKDSTEAFF
CDR3 DNA: TGTGCCACCAAAGACAGCACTGAAGCTTTCTTT

J gene: TRBJ2-1
clone size: .
D gene: .
V gene: TRBV7-3
CDR3 protein: CASSSSRYNEQFF
CDR3 DNA: TGTGCCAGCAGCTCCTCGCGTTACAATGAGCAGTTCTTC

J gene: TRBJ2-2
clone size: .
D gene: TRBD2
V gene: TRBV6-5
CDR3 protein: CASSYSRTSATGELFF
CDR3 DNA: TGTGCCAGCAGTTACTCCCGAACTAGCGCCACCGGGGAGCTGTTTTTT

J gene: TRBJ1-3
clone size: .
D gene: TRBD1
V gene: TRBV6-6
CDR3 protein: CASSHGTVSGNTIYF
CDR3 DNA: TGTGCCAGCAGTCACGGGACAGTCTCTGGAAACACCATATATTTT

J gene: TRBJ1-2
clone size: .
D gene: .
V gene: TRBV18
CDR3 protein: CASSLKTSGYTF
CDR3 DNA: TGTGCCAGCTCACTTAAAACTTCTGGCTACACCTTC

J gene: TRBJ2-5
clone size: .
D gene: TRBD2
V gene: TRBV3-1/TRBV3-2
CDR3 protein: CASRRSGMGQETQYF
CDR3 DNA: TGTGCCAGCAGACGTAGCGGGATGGGCCAAGAGACCCAGTACTTC